This record covers a single T cell receptor (beta chain). Construction of the TCRbeta library involved unique molecular identifiers. Each CDR3 protein is one row after TCRdb ran MiXCR on the PCR reads. The sample shows almost 400,000 distinct CDR3 sequences, approximately 20% of them seen only once. These data originate in a study of T-cell reconstitution after alpha-beta-depleted transplantation in children. The receptor was derived from a human donor who donated a stem cell graft to a child with acute myeloid leukemia. The sample consisted of PBMCs from the stem cell graft donor, taken from the stem cell graft.

CDR3 sequence: CASSPSSGRLLTDTQYF. Written as DNA, the CDR3 is TGTGCCAGCAGCCCCTCGAGCGGGAGGCTTCTCACAGATACGCAGTATTTT. The chain has TRBV7-3 and TRBJ2-3; 9 bases align to TRBD2. The germline V gene encodes CDR1 SGHTA and CDR2 FQGTGA. V shed 5 bases and J 2 bases; nucleotides not matched to a gene: 11. The CDR3 totals 17 residues.